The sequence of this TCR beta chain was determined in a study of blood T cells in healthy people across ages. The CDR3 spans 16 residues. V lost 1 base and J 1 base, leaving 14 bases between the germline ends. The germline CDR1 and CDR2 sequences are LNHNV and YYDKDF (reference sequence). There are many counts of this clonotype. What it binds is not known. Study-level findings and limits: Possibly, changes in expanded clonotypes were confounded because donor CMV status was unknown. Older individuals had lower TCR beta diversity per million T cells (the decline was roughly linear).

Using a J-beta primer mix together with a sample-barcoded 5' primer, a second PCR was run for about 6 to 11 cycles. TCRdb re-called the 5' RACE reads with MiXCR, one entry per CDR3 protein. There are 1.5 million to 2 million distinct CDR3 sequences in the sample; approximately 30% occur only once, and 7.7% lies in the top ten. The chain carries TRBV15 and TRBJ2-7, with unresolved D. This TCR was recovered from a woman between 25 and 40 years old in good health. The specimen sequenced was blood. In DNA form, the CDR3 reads TGTGCCACCAGCAGAGGTGCGGAGCGCTCGTCCTACGAGCAGTACTTC. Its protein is CATSRGAERSSYEQYF.